This T cell receptor (beta chain) stems from a study of blood T cells in healthy people across ages. Study-wide findings and caveats: Not knowing donor CMV status may have confounded expanded clonotype changes. Considered underestimates were the diversity estimates obtained from one million T cells.

As regards this clonotype: Its specificity is not known.

The authors ran a second PCR of about 6 to 11 cycles using a sample-barcoded 5' primer and a J-beta primer mix. TCRdb processed the 5' RACE reads anew with MiXCR; each CDR3 protein has one entry. The sample lists 550,000 to 750,000 distinct CDR3 sequences, around 21% occurring once. The V end lost 4 bases, the J end lost 2 bases, and 21 bases lay between the germline ends. Germline lookup yields CDR1 MDHEN and CDR2 SYDVKM. This CDR3 is 17 amino acids long. This clonotype originated in a man between 65 and 85 years old in good health. This sequence joins TRBV28 and TRBJ2-7; D is tentatively TRBD1 or TRBD2 (7 bases each). The specimen sequenced was blood. For the CDR3, the DNA is TGTGCCAGCAGTTCACCAGGGGGAGGGGGCTTCCCCTACGAGCAGTACTTC. As protein: CASSSPGGGGFPYEQYF. The full variable domain, completed using reference TRBV28 and TRBJ2-7, is DVKVTQSSRYLVKRTGEKVFLECVQDMDHENMFWYRQDPGLGLRLIYFSYDVKMKEKGDIPEGYSVSREKKERFSLILESASTNQTSMYLCASSSPGGGGFPYEQYFGPGTRLTVT.